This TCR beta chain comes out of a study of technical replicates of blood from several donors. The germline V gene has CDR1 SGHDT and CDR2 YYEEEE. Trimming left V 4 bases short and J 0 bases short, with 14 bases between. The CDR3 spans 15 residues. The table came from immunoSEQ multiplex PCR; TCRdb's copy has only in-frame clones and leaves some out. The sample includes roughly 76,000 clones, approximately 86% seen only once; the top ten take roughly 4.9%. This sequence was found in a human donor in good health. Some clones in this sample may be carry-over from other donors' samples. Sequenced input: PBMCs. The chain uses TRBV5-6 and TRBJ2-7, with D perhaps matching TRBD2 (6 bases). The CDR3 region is CASSPTGGTSYEQYF. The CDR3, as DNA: TGTGCCAGCAGCCCCACTGGCGGGACCTCCTACGAGCAGTACTTC.